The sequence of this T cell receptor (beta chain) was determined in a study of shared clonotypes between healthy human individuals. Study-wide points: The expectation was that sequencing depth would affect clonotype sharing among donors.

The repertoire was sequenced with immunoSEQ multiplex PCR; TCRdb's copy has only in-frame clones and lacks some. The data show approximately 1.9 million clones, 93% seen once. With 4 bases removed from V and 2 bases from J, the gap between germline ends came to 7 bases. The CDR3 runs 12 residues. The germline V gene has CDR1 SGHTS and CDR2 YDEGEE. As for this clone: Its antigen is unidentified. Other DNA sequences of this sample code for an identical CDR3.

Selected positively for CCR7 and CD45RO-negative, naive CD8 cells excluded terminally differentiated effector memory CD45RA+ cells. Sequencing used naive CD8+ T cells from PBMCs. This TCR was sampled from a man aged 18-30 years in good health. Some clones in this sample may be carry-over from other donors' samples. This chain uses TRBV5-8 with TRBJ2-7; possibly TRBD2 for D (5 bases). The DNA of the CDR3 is TGTGCCAGCAGCCTCGGGGCCTACGAGCAGTACTTC. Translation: CASSLGAYEQYF.